The 23 T cell receptor beta chains below all came from one sample that was sequenced in a study of T cell responses to AZD1222 COVID-19 vaccine. TCRdb's copy holds only in-frame clones and misses some; the assay was immunoSEQ multiplex PCR. The top ten clones hold roughly 7.7% of a sample with approximately 180,000 clones, around 88% of them seen once. Material: peripheral blood, obtained on day 0 of AZD1222 vaccination. These receptors were obtained from an adult in good health.

The chain employs TRBV3-1 (or the pseudogene TRBV3-2) and TRBJ1-5; D is perhaps TRBD1 (6 bases). CDR1 is LGHDT and CDR2 is YNNKEL in the germline V gene (reference sequence). The CDR3 loop spans 14 amino acids. V dropped 3 bases and J dropped 7 bases, with 13 bases sitting between them. CDR3 sequence reads: CASSHGPQGQPQHF. CDR3 in DNA: TGTGCCAGCAGCCACGGGCCTCAGGGGCAGCCCCAGCATTTT.

This chain joins TRBV28 and TRBJ1-5, with 12 bases aligning to TRBD1. Germline CDR1 and CDR2: MDHEN and SYDVKM. This CDR3 has 18 residues. V was clipped by 2 bases and J by 1 base; unmatched bases: 6. The CDR3 region is CASSLGTGGARSNQPQHF. The CDR3 region has the DNA TGTGCCAGCAGTTTAGGGACAGGGGGCGCGAGAAGCAATCAGCCCCAGCATTTT.

The genes are TRBV14 and TRBJ2-3; the D is unclear. The CDR3 contains 15 residues. Germline CDR1 reads SGHDN; CDR2 reads FVKESK. Trimming cost V 1 base and J 6 bases, with 14 bases left between them. The CDR3 DNA reads TGTGCCAGCAGCCAAGGCGGACCGCCGCGGGATACGCAGTATTTT. Protein sequence: CASSQGGPPRDTQYF.

CDR3 nucleotides: TGCGCCAGCAGCTTCAAGGGCCCGGGCACAGATACGCAGTATTTT. It specifies CASSFKGPGTDTQYF. The chain links TRBV5-1 to TRBJ2-3; D unresolved. Per the germline V gene, CDR1 is SGHRS and CDR2 is YFSETQ. V lost 2 bases, J lost 1 base, and 11 bases lay in between. This CDR3 spans 15 amino acids.

The chain has TRBV9 and TRBJ2-3; perhaps TRBD2 as D (5 bases). Germline CDR1 SGDLS, CDR2 YYNGEE. V lost 3 bases and J 0 bases, leaving 11 bases between the germline ends. The CDR3 sequence is 15 residues long. DNA of the CDR3: TGTGCCAGCAGCGCTTTTTTAGCGAGCACAGATACGCAGTATTTT. It is translated as CASSAFLASTDTQYF. The full variable domain, with the rest looked up from reference TRBV9 and TRBJ2-3, is DSGVTQTPKHLITATGQRVTLRCSPRSGDLSVYWYQQSLDQGLQFLIQYYNGEERAKGNILERFSAQQFPDLHSELNLSSLELGDSALYFCASSAFLASTDTQYFGPGTRLTVL.

This chain links TRBV19 with TRBJ2-5, with 10 bases aligning to TRBD2. V lost 3 bases to trimming and J lost 1 base; unmatched junction nucleotides: 2. Germline CDR1 reads LNHDA; CDR2 reads SQIVND (reference sequence). The CDR3 consists of 15 residues. CDR3 sequence: CASSISSGGQETQYF. CDR3 nucleotides: TGTGCCAGTAGTATCTCTAGCGGGGGCCAAGAGACCCAGTACTTC.

The sample holds a few counts of this clone. V is TRBV10-3 and J is TRBJ1-3; D is unclear. This CDR3 has 16 residues. V was trimmed by 0 bases and J by 4 bases, leaving 13 bases between them. Looked up from germline, CDR1 is ENHRY and CDR2 is SYGVKD. As DNA, the CDR3 is TGTGCCATCAGTGAGTCGATGGCAGGACTCGGAAACACCATATATTTT. Amino acids: CAISESMAGLGNTIYF.

V and J are TRBV28 and TRBJ1-4; D perhaps matches TRBD1 (5 bases). The CDR3 length is 12 residues. CDR1 is MDHEN and CDR2 is SYDVKM in the germline V gene. Between the trimmed V and J ends, which lost 6 bases and 11 bases, there was a span of 13 bases. The chain's CDR3 is CASSPGTGKLFF. The CDR3, as DNA: TGTGCCAGCAGCCCTGGGACGGGGAAACTGTTTTTT. The whole variable domain, filled in from reference TRBV28 and TRBJ1-4, reads DVKVTQSSRYLVKRTGEKVFLECVQDMDHENMFWYRQDPGLGLRLIYFSYDVKMKEKGDIPEGYSVSREKKERFSLILESASTNQTSMYLCASSPGTGKLFFGSGTQLSVL.

Worth noting for this clone: Other DNA sequences from this sample encode an identical CDR3 as well. V and J are TRBV29-1 and TRBJ2-7, with a weak D call TRBD2 (5 bases). The V gene's germline CDR1 is SQVTM and CDR2 ANQGSEA. CDR3 length: 12 amino acids. V shed 4 bases and J shed 3 bases, with 10 bases lying between them. CDR3 sequence (DNA): TGCAGCGTTGGGAGGACGGGCTACGAGCAGTACTTC. This codes for CSVGRTGYEQYF.

The chain employs TRBV27 and TRBJ2-7; tentatively, D is TRBD2 (6 bases). The ends were cut back, 5 bases at V and 3 bases at J, with 14 bases in the middle. CDR1 and CDR2 (germline): MNHEY, SMNVEV (reference sequence). The CDR3 sequence is 14 residues long. CDR3 protein: CASSRDSNLYEQYF. CDR3 coding DNA: TGTGCCAGCAGTCGGGACTCGAACCTCTACGAGCAGTACTTC.

The chain recombines TRBV2 with TRBJ1-6; maybe TRBD1 (5 bases). The CDR3 is made up of 14 amino acids. The germline gives CDR1 SNHLY, CDR2 FYNNEI. V lost 6 bases and J 5 bases, leaving 11 bases between the germline ends. The CDR3 protein is CASRGTGHNSPLHF. CDR3 in DNA: TGTGCCAGCAGGGGTACAGGACATAATTCACCCCTCCACTTT.

The gene calls are TRBV13 and TRBJ2-1; 8 bases fit TRBD2. The CDR3 is 15 residues long. J gave up 7 bases and V 3 bases, and 8 bases lay outside the gene matches. The germline V gene encodes CDR1 PRHDT and CDR2 FYEKMQ (reference sequence). CDR3 coding DNA: TGTGCCAGCAGCTTTCTCGCGGGGGGCGGGAATGAGCAGTTCTTC. Encoded protein: CASSFLAGGGNEQFF.

The gene calls are TRBV2 and TRBJ2-2; weak D call: TRBD2 (6 bases). Trimming took 6 bases from V and 7 from J, leaving 12 bases between them. Germline V gene sequence: CDR1 SNHLY, CDR2 FYNNEI. This CDR3 has 13 residues. The CDR3 region is CASRSTSIGELFF. In DNA form, the CDR3 reads TGTGCCAGCAGATCCACTAGCATCGGGGAGCTGTTTTTT.

This chain uses TRBV30 with TRBJ1-1, with 9 nucleotides matching TRBD1. Germline lookup yields CDR1 GTSNPN and CDR2 SVGIG (reference sequence). V lost 7 bases and J lost 3; bases outside the gene matches: 3. The CDR3 runs 12 residues. CDR3 in DNA: TGTGCCTCTCGACAGGGGGACACTGAAGCTTTCTTT. It is translated as CASRQGDTEAFF. The full variable domain, its missing parts supplied by reference TRBV30 and TRBJ1-1, is SQTIHQWPATLVQPVGSPLSLECTVEGTSNPNLYWYRQAAGRGLQLLFYSVGIGQISSEVPQNLSASRPQDRQFILSSKKLLLSDSGFYLCASRQGDTEAFFGQGTRLTVV.

Written as DNA, the CDR3 is TGTGCCAGCAGTTCGACAGGGGGATACGAGCAGTACTTC. As protein: CASSSTGGYEQYF. The rearrangement joins TRBV7-6 to TRBJ2-7; 9 bases map to TRBD1. Germline assignment: CDR1 SGHVS and CDR2 FNYEAQ. V shed 6 bases and J 4 bases; nucleotides not matched to a gene: 4. This CDR3 is 13 amino acids long.

This clone showed up many times. V and J are TRBV10-2 and TRBJ2-7; D not resolved. The CDR3 runs to 14 residues. The germline V gene has CDR1 WSHSY and CDR2 SAAADI. V lost 3 bases to trimming and J lost 0 bases, with 9 bases between them. The CDR3 protein is CASSDNSVSYEQYF. The CDR3 nucleotides read TGCGCCAGCAGTGACAACAGCGTCTCCTACGAGCAGTACTTC.

About this clone itself: An end of the junction differs from the germline gene, which may be a read error. The chain links TRBV7-2 to TRBJ1-1, with D maybe TRBD1 (6 bases). Germline assignment: CDR1 SGHTA and CDR2 FQGNSA. The CDR3 has 15 amino acids. The CDR3 DNA sequence: TGTGCCAGCAGCTTAGTGGGGGGCGGGAACTCTGAAGCTTTCTTT. It specifies CASSLVGGGNSEAFF. The variable domain in full, with the rest retrieved from reference TRBV7-2 and TRBJ1-1, is GAGVSQSPSNKVTEKGKDVELRCDPISGHTALYWYRQSLGQGLEFLIYFQGNSAPDKSGLPSDRFSAERTGGSVSTLTIQRTQQEDSAVYLCASSLVGGGNSEAFFGQGTRLTVV.

CDR3 in DNA: TGTGCCAGCAGTCCCACAAGGTATGGCTACACCTTC. It yields the protein CASSPTRYGYTF. J is TRBJ1-2 and V is TRBV6-2 or TRBV6-3; no reliable D call. Germline CDR1 MNHEY, CDR2 SVGEGT. V was cut by 5 bases and J by 5 bases, with 9 bases left in between. The CDR3 sequence is 12 residues long.

This clone was observed a handful of times. This sequence joins TRBV18 and TRBJ1-4; D gene uncertain. The germline V gene encodes CDR1 KGHSH and CDR2 LQKENI. The CDR3 is 13 residues long. The V gene lost 3 bases and the J gene lost 3 bases, with 5 bases spanning the gap. The CDR3 loop is CASSPGANEKLFF. CDR3 sequence (DNA): TGTGCCAGCTCACCCGGGGCTAATGAAAAACTGTTTTTT.

The chain carries TRBV27 and TRBJ1-2; possible D gene TRBD1, 6 bases. This CDR3 has 16 amino acids. Trimming removed 4 bases at V and 4 bases at J, with 19 bases between. The germline V gene encodes CDR1 MNHEY and CDR2 SMNVEV (reference sequence). The CDR3 region is CASSSYRRDTTYGYTF. The CDR3 nucleotides are TGTGCCAGCAGTTCTTACCGGAGGGACACCACCTATGGCTACACCTTC.

This chain joins TRBV7-2 and TRBJ2-4, with D perhaps TRBD2 (6 bases). CDR1 is SGHTA, CDR2 FQGNSA, per germline. The V end was cut by 1 base, the J end by 11 bases, with 9 bases between. This CDR3 spans 12 amino acids. Written as DNA, the CDR3 is TGTGCCAGCAGCTTAGTGCGGGGCCTTCAGTACTTC. It specifies CASSLVRGLQYF.

V gene TRBV19 combines with J gene TRBJ1-1; 10 bases are a match to TRBD1. The V and J ends lost 7 bases and 7 bases, in that order; junction bases with no gene match: 12. Germline CDR1 is LNHDA and CDR2 is SQIVND (reference sequence). This CDR3 is built from 15 residues. The CDR3 DNA sequence: TGTGCCAGTACCCTTCGGACAGGGGGAGACTATGAAGCTTTCTTT. It is translated as CASTLRTGGDYEAFF.

The chain carries TRBV9 and TRBJ1-5; D uncertain. The CDR3 sequence is 15 residues long. Germline CDR1 is SGDLS and CDR2 is YYNGEE. Trimming pared 4 bases from V and 1 base from J, leaving 12 bases between. The CDR3 nucleotides are TGTGCCAGCAGCCCCATGGGCAAGAGCAATCAGCCCCAGCATTTT. Its translation: CASSPMGKSNQPQHF.